The TCR beta chain described here comes from a study of CD8+CD57+ T cells in acquired aplastic anemia. This clonotype came up once. Researchers used genomic DNA as the template to profile TCR beta VDJ and CDR3. TCRdb used MiXCR to reprocess the reads, holding one entry per CDR3 protein. Among 150,000 to 200,000 distinct CDR3 sequences, 35% to 55% were seen once, and the ten largest hold approximately 1.1%. CDR3 length: 16 amino acids. Germline V gene data show CDR1 as SNHLY and CDR2 as FYNNEI. Trimming at V came to 5 bases and at J to 1 base, leaving 8 bases not matched to a gene. The TCR sequence derives from a human donor in good health. The chain uses TRBV2 and TRBJ2-5, with TRBD1 matching 9 bases. Sequences were obtained from sorted CD4+, CD8+, or CD8+CD57+ T cells (not recorded which) from PBMCs. CDR3 nucleotide sequence: TGTGCCAGCAGTTTACGTGCGGACAGGGGCCAAGAGACCCAGTACTTC. The encoded protein is CASSLRADRGQETQYF.